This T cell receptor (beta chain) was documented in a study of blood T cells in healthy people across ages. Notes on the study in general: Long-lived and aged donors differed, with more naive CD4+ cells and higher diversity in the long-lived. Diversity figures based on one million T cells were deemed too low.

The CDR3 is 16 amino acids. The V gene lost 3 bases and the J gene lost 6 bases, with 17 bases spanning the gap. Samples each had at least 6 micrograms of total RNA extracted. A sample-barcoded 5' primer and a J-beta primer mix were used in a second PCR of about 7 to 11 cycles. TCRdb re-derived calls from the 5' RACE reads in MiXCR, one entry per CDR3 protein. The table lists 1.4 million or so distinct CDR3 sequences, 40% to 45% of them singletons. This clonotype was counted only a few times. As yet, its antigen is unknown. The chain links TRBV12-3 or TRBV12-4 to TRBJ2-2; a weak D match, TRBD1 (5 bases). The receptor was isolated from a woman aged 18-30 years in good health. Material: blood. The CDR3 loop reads CASSFSRAIVAGELFF. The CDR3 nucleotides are TGTGCCAGCAGTTTCTCCAGGGCTATAGTCGCCGGGGAGCTGTTTTTT.